This is a list of T cell receptor beta chains from one sample in a study of blood T cells in healthy people across ages. TCRdb redid the calling of the 5' RACE reads with MiXCR, one entry per CDR3 protein. The repertoire has roughly 1.4 million distinct CDR3 sequences, roughly 59% of them found once; the top ten carry 5.5% to 8%. Sequenced input: blood. Receptor source: a man younger than 35 in good health. Each CDR3 is given with its conserved first and last residue.

cdr3_aa cdr3_length v_call
CSVEDQGAQGAFF 13 TRBV29-1
CASKGQAGVTETQYF 15 TRBV6-5
CASSTPSRTETQYF 14 TRBV7-2
CASSSSDSPLHF 12 TRBV7-9
CSVLGEGRETQYF 13 TRBV29-1
CASSRQHETATYEQYF 16 TRBV5-1
CSARTGKSYNEQFF 14 TRBV20-1
CANSLGQSYEQYF 13 TRBV18
CASVLGLAGGNEQYF 15 TRBV5-1
CSAGQGNTEAFF 12 TRBV20-1
CSATGLAGARFSTDTQYF 18 TRBV20-1
CASSFNRNTEAFF 13 TRBV7-2
CASSPSAYEQYF 12 TRBV12-3/TRBV12-4
CASSASGTSYNEQFF 15 TRBV5-1
CSPQQGAEQFF 11 TRBV20-1
CASSQDFVGYLVDEQYF 17 TRBV14
CASSQELTSFEQYF 14 TRBV4-3
CASRGTGQNYGYTF 14 TRBV6-2/TRBV6-3
CASSPRDRGPRQYF 14 TRBV2
CASSREGRTSSYEQYF 16 TRBV7-6
CASSQEPDRGHIQYF 15 TRBV4-3
CASSESGAGGPYNEQFF 17 TRBV10-2
CASSQVGQGKSGELFF 16 TRBV4-2
CSVGPGSGHEQYF 13 TRBV29-1
CASLGVGETQYF 12 TRBV6-2/TRBV6-3
CASWDRDRVFRSEQFF 16 TRBV27
CSVVIGAINEQFF 13 TRBV29-1
CASSLAPDFQETQYF 15 TRBV5-1
CSADRQGYNEQFF 13 TRBV29-1
CASSHRDRVENLFF 14 TRBV27
CSARSGGPKDTQYF 14 TRBV20-1
CASSYQGRTYQETQYF 16 TRBV6-2/TRBV6-3
CASSLTRDRGSYEQYF 16 TRBV9
CASSPPPFTSGYSTDTQYF 19 TRBV4-1
CASSQGTSSNEQYF 14 TRBV4-1
CASSLSLAEETQYF 14 TRBV5-1
CASSEALAGPSYNEQFF 17 TRBV2
CASRRQGETQYF 12 TRBV10-2
CASSRDRGQNEQFF 14 TRBV6-2/TRBV6-3
CSASTSSGGANFLETQYF 18 TRBV20-1
CASSYSGRGGEQFF 14 TRBV6-5
CASSAGTSRTHNEQFF 16 TRBV6-1
CASSLVRLAGVSYEQYF 17 TRBV7-2
CSASRGGSYEQYF 13 TRBV20-1